A selection of T cell receptor beta chains follows, all from one sample in a study of OX40 agonist ivuxolimab in advanced cancers. TCRdb's copy holds only in-frame clones and misses some; the assay was immunoSEQ multiplex PCR. The table records under 25,000 clones, more than 60% of them present only once. The specimen was CD4+ or CD8+ T cells sorted from blood, collected in a trial of the OX40 agonist ivuxolimab. Receptors were obtained from an adult with an advanced solid tumor such as melanoma, head and neck, liver or kidney cancer. CDR3s include the opening cysteine and the closing phenylalanine or tryptophan. D genes are given only for firm matches. Size is omitted from some rows. Given values are once, few, many or a class for expanded clones.

j_call | d_call | v_call | clone_size | cdr3_aa | cdr3_nt
TRBJ2-7 | . | TRBV5-4 | . | CASSFDRDYEQYF | TGTGCCAGCAGCTTCGACAGAGACTACGAGCAGTACTTC
TRBJ2-7 | TRBD2 | TRBV27 | . | CASSLTSGSYEQYF | TGTGCCAGCAGTTTAACTAGCGGGAGTTACGAGCAGTACTTC
TRBJ1-1 | . | TRBV27 | . | CASSWVGPNTEAFF | TGTGCCAGCAGTTGGGTAGGACCGAACACTGAAGCTTTCTTT
TRBJ1-1 | . | TRBV19 | few | CASSNVNTEAFF | TGTGCCAGTAGTAACGTGAACACTGAAGCTTTCTTT
TRBJ2-1 | . | TRBV13 | . | CASSLIGQLYNEQFF | TGTGCCAGCAGCTTAATTGGACAGCTATACAATGAGCAGTTCTTC
TRBJ1-2 | TRBD1 | TRBV5-6 | . | CASSLETGAYGYTF | TGTGCCAGCAGCTTGGAGACAGGGGCGTATGGCTACACCTTC
TRBJ1-1 | . | TRBV4-1 | . | CASSPSPAANTEAFF | TGCGCCAGCAGCCCTTCCCCGGCAGCTAACACTGAAGCTTTCTTT
TRBJ1-1 | . | TRBV13 | large | CASSLGAQGFTEAFF | TGTGCCAGCAGCTTAGGGGCACAGGGCTTCACTGAAGCTTTCTTT
TRBJ1-4 | . | TRBV4-3 | . | CASSQDWDGNEKLFF | TGCGCCAGCAGCCAAGATTGGGACGGTAATGAAAAACTGTTTTTT
TRBJ2-7 | . | TRBV19 | once | CASSILFGGDYEQYF | TGTGCCAGTAGTATCCTATTCGGGGGTGACTACGAGCAGTACTTC
TRBJ2-1 | TRBD2 | TRBV4-2 | few | CASSQPILGLAGDEQFF | TGTGCCAGCAGCCAACCAATTTTGGGACTAGCGGGAGATGAGCAGTTCTTC